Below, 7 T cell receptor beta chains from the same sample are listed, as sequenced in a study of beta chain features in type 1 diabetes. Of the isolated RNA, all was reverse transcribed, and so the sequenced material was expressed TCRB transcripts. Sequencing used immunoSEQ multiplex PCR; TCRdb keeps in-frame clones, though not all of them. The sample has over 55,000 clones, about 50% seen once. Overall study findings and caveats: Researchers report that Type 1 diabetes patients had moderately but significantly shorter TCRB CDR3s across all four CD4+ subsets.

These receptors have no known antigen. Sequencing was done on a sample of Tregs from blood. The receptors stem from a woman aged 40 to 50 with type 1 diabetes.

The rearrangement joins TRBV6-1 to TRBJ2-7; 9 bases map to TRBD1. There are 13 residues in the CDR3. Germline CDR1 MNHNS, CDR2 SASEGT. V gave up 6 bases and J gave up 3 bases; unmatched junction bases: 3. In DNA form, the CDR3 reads TGTGCCAGCAGCCGGGACAGGGACTACGAGCAGTACTTC. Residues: CASSRDRDYEQYF.

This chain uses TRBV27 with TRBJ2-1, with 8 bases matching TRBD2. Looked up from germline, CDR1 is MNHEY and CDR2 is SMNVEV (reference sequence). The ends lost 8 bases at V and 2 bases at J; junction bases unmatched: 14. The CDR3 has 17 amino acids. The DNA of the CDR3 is TGTGCCAGCGGATCGTTGGAGGTAGCGGGGACCTACAATGAGCAGTTCTTC. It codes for CASGSLEVAGTYNEQFF.

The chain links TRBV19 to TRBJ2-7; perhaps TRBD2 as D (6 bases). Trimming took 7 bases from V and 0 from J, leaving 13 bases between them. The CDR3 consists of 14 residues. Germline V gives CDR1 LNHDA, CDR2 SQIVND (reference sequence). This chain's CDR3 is CASKRGGTSYEQYF. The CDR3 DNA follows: TGTGCCAGTAAAAGGGGCGGGACCTCCTACGAGCAGTACTTC.

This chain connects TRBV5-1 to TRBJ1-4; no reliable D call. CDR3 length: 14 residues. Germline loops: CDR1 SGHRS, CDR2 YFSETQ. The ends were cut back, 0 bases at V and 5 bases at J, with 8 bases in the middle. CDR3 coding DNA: TGCGCCAGCAGCTTGGTGGGAGTGAATGAAAAACTGTTTTTT. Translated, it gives CASSLVGVNEKLFF.

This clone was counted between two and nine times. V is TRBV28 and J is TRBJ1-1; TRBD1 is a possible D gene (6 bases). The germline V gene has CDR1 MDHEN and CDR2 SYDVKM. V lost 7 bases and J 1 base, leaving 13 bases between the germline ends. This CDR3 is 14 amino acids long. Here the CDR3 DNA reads TGTGCCAGCAACGGGCGGGGGGCGAACACTGAAGCTTTCTTT. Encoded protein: CASNGRGANTEAFF.

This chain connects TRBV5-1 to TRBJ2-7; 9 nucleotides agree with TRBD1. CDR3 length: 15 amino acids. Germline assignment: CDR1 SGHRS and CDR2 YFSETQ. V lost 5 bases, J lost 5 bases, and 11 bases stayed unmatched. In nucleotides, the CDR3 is TGCGCCAGCAGTTGGGACAGGGCGCCACCCCACGAGCAGTACTTC. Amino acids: CASSWDRAPPHEQYF.

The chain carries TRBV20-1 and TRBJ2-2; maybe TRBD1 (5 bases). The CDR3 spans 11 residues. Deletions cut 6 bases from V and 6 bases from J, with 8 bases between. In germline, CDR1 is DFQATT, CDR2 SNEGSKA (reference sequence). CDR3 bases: TGCAGTGCGGGGCCGGCCGGGGAGCTGTTTTTT. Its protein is CSAGPAGELFF.